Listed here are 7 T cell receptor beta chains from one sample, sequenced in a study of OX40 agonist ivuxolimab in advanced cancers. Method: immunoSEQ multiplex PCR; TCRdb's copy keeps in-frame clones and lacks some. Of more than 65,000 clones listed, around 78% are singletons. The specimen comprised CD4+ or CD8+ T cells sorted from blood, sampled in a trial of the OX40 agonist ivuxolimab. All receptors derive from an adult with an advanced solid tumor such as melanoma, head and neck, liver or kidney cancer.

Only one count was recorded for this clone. The DNA of the CDR3 is TGTGCCAGCAGCTTAAGTGGGGGGGTTTCACCCCTCCACTTT. Amino acids: CASSLSGGVSPLHF. The chain is built from TRBV7-9 and TRBJ1-6; the D gene is possibly TRBD1 (5 bases). CDR3 length equals 14 residues. Trimming stripped 2 bases from V and 9 bases from J, with 11 bases between. In germline, CDR1 is SEHNR, CDR2 FQNEAQ (reference sequence).

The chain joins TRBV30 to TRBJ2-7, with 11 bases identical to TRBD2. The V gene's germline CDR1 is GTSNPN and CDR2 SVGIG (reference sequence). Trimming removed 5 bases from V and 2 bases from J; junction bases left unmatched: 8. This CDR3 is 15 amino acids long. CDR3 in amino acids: CAWEPGLAGTYEQYF. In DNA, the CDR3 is TGTGCCTGGGAACCAGGACTAGCGGGCACCTACGAGCAGTACTTC.

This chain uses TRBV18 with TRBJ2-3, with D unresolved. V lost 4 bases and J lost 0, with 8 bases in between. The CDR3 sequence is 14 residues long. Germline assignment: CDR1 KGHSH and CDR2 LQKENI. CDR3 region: CASSREVSTDTQYF. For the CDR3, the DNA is TGTGCCAGCTCACGGGAAGTCAGCACAGATACGCAGTATTTT.

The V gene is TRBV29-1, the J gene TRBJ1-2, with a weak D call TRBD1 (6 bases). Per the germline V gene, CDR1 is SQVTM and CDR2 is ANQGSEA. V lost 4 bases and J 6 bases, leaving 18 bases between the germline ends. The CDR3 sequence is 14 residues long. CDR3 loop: CSVGGRGIGHGYTF. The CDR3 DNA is TGCAGCGTTGGGGGCAGGGGAATCGGCCATGGCTACACCTTC.

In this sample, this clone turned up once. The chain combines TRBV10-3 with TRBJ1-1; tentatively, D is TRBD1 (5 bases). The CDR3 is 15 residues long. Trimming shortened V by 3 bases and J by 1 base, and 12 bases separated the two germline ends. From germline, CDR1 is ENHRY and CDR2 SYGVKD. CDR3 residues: CAISETGQRNTEAFF. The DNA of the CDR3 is TGTGCCATCAGTGAAACTGGACAAAGGAACACTGAAGCTTTCTTT.

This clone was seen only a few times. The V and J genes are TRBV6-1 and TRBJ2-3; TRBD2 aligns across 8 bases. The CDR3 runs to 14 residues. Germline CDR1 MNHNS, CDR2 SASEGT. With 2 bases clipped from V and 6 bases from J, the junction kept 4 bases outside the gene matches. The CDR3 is CASSEIRTSDTQYF. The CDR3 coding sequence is TGTGCCAGCAGTGAAATTCGGACTAGCGATACGCAGTATTTT.

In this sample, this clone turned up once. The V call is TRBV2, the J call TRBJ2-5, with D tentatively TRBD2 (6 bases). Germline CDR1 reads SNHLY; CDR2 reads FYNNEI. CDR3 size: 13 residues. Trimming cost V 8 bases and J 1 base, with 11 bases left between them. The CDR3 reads CASFRDFQETQYF. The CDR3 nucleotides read TGTGCCAGCTTCCGGGACTTCCAAGAGACCCAGTACTTC. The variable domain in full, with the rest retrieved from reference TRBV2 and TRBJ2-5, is EPEVTQTPSHQVTQMGQEVILRCVPISNHLYFYWYRQILGQKVEFLVSFYNNEISEKSEIFDDQFSVERPDGSNFTLKIRSTKLEDSAMYFCASFRDFQETQYFGPGTRLLVL.